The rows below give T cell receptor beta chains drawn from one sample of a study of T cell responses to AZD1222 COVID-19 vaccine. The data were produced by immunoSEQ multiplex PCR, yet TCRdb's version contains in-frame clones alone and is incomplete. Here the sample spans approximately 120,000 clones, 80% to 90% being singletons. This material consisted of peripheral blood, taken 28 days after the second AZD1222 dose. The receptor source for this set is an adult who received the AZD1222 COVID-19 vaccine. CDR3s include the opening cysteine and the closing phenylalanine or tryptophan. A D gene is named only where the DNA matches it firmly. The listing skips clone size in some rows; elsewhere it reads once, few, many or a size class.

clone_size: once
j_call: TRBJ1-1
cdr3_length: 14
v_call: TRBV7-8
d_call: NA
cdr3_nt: TGTGCCAGCAGCGTAGGACGATTGAACACTGAAGCTTTCTTT
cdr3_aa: CASSVGRLNTEAFF

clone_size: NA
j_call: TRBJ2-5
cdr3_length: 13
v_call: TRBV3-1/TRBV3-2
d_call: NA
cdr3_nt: TGTGCCAGCAGCCAAGTGGGGACGGAGACCCAGTACTTC
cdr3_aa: CASSQVGTETQYF

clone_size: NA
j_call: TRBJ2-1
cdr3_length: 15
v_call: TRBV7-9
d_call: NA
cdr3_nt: TGTGCCAGCAGCCAAAGCGAGAGCTCCTACAATGAGCAGTTCTTC
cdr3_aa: CASSQSESSYNEQFF

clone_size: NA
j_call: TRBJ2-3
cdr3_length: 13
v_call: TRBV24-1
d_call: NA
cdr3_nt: TGTGCCACCGGACGTGTGGGATCGGATACGCAGTATTTT
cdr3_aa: CATGRVGSDTQYF

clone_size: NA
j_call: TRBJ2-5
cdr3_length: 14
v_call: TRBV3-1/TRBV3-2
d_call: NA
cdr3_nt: TGTGCCAGCAGCCAAGTAAGTAGCGGCGAGACCCAGTACTTC
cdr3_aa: CASSQVSSGETQYF

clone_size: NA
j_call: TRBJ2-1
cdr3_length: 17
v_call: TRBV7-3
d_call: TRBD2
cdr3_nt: TGTGCCAGCAGCCCCGGGACTAGCGACTTCCTGGGGAATGAGCAGTTCTTC
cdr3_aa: CASSPGTSDFLGNEQFF

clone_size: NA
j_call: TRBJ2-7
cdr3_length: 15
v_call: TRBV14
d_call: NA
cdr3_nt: TGTGCCAGCAGCCAAGTATCTACAAGTCTATACGAGCAGTACTTC
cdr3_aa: CASSQVSTSLYEQYF

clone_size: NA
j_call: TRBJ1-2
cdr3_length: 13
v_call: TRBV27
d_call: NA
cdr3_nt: TGTGCCAGCAGTAACCAGGGTTTCGATGGCTACACCTTC
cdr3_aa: CASSNQGFDGYTF

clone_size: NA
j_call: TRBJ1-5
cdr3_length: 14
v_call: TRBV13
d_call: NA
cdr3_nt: TGTGCCAGCAGCTCCCGGCGGGGTGGTCAGCCCCAGCATTTT
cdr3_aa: CASSSRRGGQPQHF

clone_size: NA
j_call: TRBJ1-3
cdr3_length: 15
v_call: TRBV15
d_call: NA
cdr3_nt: TGTGCCACCAGCCGCTCGGGGGCCGGTGGAAACACCATATATTTT
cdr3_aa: CATSRSGAGGNTIYF

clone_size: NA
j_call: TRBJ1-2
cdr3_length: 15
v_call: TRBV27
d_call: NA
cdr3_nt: TGTGCCAGCAGTCCCTCCTGGAGGGTGGTGGTGGGCTACACCTTC
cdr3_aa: CASSPSWRVVVGYTF

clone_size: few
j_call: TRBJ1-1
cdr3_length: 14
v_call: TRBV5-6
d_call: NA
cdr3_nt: TGTGCCAGCAGCTTGATGACAGCGAACACTGAAGCTTTCTTT
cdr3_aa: CASSLMTANTEAFF

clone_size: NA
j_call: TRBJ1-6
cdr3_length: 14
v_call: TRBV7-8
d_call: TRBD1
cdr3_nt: TGTGCCAGCAGTCACGGACAGGGAGAAGAACCCCTCCACTTT
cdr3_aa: CASSHGQGEEPLHF

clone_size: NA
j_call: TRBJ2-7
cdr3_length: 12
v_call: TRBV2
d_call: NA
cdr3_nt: TGTGCCAGCACAGATGGGGGTCACGAGCAGTACTTC
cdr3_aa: CASTDGGHEQYF

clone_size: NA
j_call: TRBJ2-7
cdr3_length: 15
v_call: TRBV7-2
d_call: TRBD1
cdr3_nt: TGTGCCAGCAGCCTGTCCGGGACAGCCTCCTACGAGCAGTACTTC
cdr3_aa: CASSLSGTASYEQYF